This entry lists 3 T cell receptor beta chains sequenced from one sample in a study of cytomegalovirus exposure and HLA in healthy donors. Using immunoSEQ multiplex PCR, the repertoire was profiled, and TCRdb retains in-frame clones only, with some absent. The repertoire has some 83,000 clones, approximately 95% of them found once; the top ten carry 2% to 2.5%. The sequenced sample consisted of PBMCs. Receptors originate from a young woman in good health and CMV-seronegative.

The rearrangement uses TRBV6-6 and TRBJ2-1; 12 positions agree with TRBD1. This CDR3 comprises 16 residues. V shed 2 bases and J 9 bases; nucleotides not matched to a gene: 8. In germline, CDR1 is MNHNY, CDR2 SVGAGI (reference sequence). The CDR3, as DNA: TGTGCCAGCAGTTACAACGAGGGGACAGGGGGCTCTGAGCAGTTCTTC. Translating it yields CASSYNEGTGGSEQFF.

The chain combines TRBV6-6 with TRBJ2-2; 7 nucleotides agree with TRBD2. This CDR3 is built from 12 residues. V lost 7 bases and J lost 8; bases outside the gene matches: 4. Germline-derived CDR1 and CDR2 are MNHNY and SVGAGI (reference sequence). CDR3 protein: CASTTGGGELFF. CDR3 sequence (DNA): TGTGCCAGCACCACGGGGGGTGGGGAGCTGTTTTTT.

The rearrangement uses TRBV2 and TRBJ2-1; D gene ambiguous. V was clipped by 8 bases and J by 6 bases, with 17 bases between them. Germline values: CDR1 SNHLY, CDR2 FYNNEI. CDR3 length equals 14 residues. The CDR3 region is CASLGTELRNEQFF. In DNA, the CDR3 is TGTGCCAGCCTGGGCACTGAACTTCGCAATGAGCAGTTCTTC.